This T cell receptor (beta chain) was captured by sequencing in a study of T cells after yellow fever vaccination. Background on the study: Preparation of the low-cell-number fractions used SMART-Seq v4 Ultra Low Input. Study results and caveats: Abundant bulk-population clonotypes could contaminate the FACS-sorted repertoires.

Turning to this clonotype: A much larger clone is a single base away; this may be a read error. Because the CDR3 is missing its conserved closing phenylalanine or tryptophan, this is likely a read error.

TCRdb independently ran MiXCR on the 5' RACE reads; one entry per CDR3 protein. The sample yields 42,000 or so distinct CDR3 sequences, 6.5% to 8.5% seen once. Trimming removed 5 bases from V and 3 bases from J, with 5 bases in between. CDR3 length: 11 residues. The TCR comes from a man younger than 40 who received the YFV17D yellow fever vaccine. The chain employs TRBV12-3 or TRBV12-4 and TRBJ2-7; D gene unclear. Specimen: CD8+ T cells not binding an NS4B(214-222) dextramer, sorted from PBMCs, collected 45 days after the yellow fever booster vaccination. CDR3 sequence (DNA): TGTGCCAGCAGTCCTAACTACGAGCAGTACCTC. Translated: CASSPNYEQYL.